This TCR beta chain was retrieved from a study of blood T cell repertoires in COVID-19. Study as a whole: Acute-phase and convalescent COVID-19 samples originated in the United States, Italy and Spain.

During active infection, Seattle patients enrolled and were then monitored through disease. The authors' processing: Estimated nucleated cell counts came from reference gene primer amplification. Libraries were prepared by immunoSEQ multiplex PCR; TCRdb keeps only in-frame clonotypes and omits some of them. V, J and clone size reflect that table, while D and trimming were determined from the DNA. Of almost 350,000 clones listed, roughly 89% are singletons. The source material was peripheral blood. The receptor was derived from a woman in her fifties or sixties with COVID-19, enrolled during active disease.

CDR3 in DNA: TGTGCCAGCAGCATAGACAGGGTTCCTGGGGAAAAACTGTTTTTT. As protein: CASSIDRVPGEKLFF. V is TRBV7-9 and J is TRBJ1-4; 7 nucleotides line up with TRBD1. Germline loops: CDR1 SEHNR, CDR2 FQNEAQ (reference sequence). This CDR3 comprises 15 residues. The V segment lost 5 bases and the J segment 8 bases; nucleotides outside the gene matches: 11.